The T cell receptor (beta chain) described here comes from a study of CD8 T cells in ankylosing spondylitis. Regarding this clonotype: The antigen is undetermined.

Each TCR beta library was made by quantitative 5'-RACE that incorporated molecular barcodes. TCRdb processed the 5' RACE reads anew with MiXCR; each CDR3 protein has one entry. Altogether about 700,000 distinct CDR3 sequences are present, roughly 19% being singletons, with the ten largest covering about 20%. Findings and caveats of the study: Characteristic, it appeared, of ankylosing spondylitis blood was a TCR beta motif of fewer than 10 highly homologous variants. Reports say disease-linked clones showed up significantly more in matched ankylosing spondylitis synovial fluid. In peripheral blood, disease-linked CD8+ clones occurred at relatively low frequencies. Earlier studies detected some motif variants in reactive arthritis synovial fluid and blood.

This sequence originates from a male donor with ankylosing spondylitis. Sequencing was performed on blood, either unsorted or a sorted T cell fraction (not recorded which).

As DNA, the CDR3 is TGTGCCAGCAGTGATGACAGAAAGTATGGCTACACCTTC. This sequence encodes CASSDDRKYGYTF. V is TRBV2 and J is TRBJ1-2; perhaps TRBD1 as D (5 bases). Germline CDR1 SNHLY, CDR2 FYNNEI. The V end lost 3 bases, the J end lost 5 bases, and 10 bases lay between the germline ends. CDR3 length equals 13 residues.